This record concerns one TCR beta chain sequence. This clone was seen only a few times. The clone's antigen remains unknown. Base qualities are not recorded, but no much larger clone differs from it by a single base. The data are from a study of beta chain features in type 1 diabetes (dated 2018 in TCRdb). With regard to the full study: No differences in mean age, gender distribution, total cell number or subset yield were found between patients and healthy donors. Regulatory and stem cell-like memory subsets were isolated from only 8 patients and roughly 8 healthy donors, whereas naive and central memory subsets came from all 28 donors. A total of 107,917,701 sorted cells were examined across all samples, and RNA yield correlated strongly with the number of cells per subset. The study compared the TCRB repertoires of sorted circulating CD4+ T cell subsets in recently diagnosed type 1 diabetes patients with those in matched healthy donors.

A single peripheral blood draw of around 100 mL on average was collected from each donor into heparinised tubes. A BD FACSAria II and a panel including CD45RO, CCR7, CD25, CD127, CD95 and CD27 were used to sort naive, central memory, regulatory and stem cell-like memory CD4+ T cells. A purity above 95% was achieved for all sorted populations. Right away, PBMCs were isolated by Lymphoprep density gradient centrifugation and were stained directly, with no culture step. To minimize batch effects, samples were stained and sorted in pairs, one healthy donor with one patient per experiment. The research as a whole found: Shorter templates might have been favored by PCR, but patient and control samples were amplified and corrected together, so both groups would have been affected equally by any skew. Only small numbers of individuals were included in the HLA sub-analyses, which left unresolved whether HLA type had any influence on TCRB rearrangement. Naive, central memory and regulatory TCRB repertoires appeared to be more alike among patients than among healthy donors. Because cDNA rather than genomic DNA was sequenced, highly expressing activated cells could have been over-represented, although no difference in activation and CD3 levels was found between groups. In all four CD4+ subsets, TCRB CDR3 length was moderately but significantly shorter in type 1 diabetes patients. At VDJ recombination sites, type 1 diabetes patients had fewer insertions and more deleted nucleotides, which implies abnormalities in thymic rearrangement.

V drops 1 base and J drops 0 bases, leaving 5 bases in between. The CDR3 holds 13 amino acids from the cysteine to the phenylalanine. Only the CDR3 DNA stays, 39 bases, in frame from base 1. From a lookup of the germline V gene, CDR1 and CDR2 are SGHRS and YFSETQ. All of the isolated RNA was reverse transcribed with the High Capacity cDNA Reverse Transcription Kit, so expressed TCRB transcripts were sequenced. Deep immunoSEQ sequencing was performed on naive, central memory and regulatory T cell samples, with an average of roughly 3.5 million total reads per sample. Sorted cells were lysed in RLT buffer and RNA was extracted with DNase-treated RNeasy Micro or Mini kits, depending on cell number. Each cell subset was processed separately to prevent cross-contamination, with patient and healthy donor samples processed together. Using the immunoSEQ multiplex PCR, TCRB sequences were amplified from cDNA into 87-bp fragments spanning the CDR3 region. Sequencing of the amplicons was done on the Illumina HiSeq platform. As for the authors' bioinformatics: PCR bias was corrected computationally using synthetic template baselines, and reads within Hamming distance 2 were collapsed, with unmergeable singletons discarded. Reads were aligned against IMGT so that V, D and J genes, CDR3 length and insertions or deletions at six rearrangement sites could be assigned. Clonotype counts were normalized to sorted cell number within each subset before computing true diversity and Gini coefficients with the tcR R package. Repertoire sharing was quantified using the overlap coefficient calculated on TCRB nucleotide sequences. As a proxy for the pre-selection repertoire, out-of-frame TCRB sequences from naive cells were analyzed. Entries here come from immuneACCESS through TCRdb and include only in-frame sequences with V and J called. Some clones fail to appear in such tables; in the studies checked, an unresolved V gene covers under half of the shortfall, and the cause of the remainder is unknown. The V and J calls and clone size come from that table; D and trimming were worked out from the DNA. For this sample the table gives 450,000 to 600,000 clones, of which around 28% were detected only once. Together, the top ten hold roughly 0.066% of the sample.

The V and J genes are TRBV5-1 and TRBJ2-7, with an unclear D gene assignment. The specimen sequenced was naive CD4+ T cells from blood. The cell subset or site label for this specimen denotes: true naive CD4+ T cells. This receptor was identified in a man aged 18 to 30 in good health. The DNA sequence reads TGCGCCAGCAGCTTGTACACCTCCTACGAGCAGTACTTC. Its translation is CASSLYTSYEQYF.